The clone carrying this T cell receptor (beta chain) was counted only a few times. This sample stems from a study of beta chain features in type 1 diabetes. This CDR3 has 17 amino acids. Trimming took 4 bases from V and 0 from J; bases not matched to a gene: 11. CDR1 is SGHRS, CDR2 YFSETQ, per germline. Every bit of the isolated RNA underwent reverse transcription, so sequencing read expressed TCRB transcripts. Produced via immunoSEQ multiplex PCR; TCRdb's table is partial and in-frame only. The sample yields about 900,000 clones, roughly 15% seen once. Sample: naive CD4+ T cells from blood. The rearrangement uses TRBV5-1 and TRBJ2-3, with TRBD2 matching 7 bases. The source is a woman aged 18-35 years in good health. The CDR3 DNA is TGCGCCAGCAGCACTCCCCCCCTAGCGGCTAGCACAGATACGCAGTATTTT. This translates into CASSTPPLAASTDTQYF.